This T cell receptor beta chain stems from a study of blood T cell repertoires in COVID-19. Across the study: Collection of acute and convalescent COVID-19 samples took place in the United States, Italy and Spain. In each case, the material was cDNA or gDNA derived from T cells, B-cell-depleted T cells, or PBMCs.

The CDR3 loop spans 17 amino acids. The germline V gene has CDR1 SGDLS and CDR2 YYNGEE. V lost 0 bases to trimming and J lost 2 bases; unmatched junction nucleotides: 5. In the authors' workflow: Reference gene primer amplification yielded estimated nucleated cell counts. Generated by immunoSEQ multiplex PCR, the TCRdb table keeps only in-frame clones and is missing some. The DNA gave D and trimming, while V, J and clone size come from that table. Of about 520,000 clones listed, approximately 85% are singletons. The clonotype comes from a human donor in a cohort sampled during active COVID-19. The sample was peripheral blood. The V gene is TRBV9, the J gene TRBJ1-3; 10 nucleotides align to TRBD1. The CDR3 loop reads CASSVGGTGAAGNTIYF. Here the CDR3 DNA reads TGTGCCAGCAGCGTAGGAGGGACAGGGGCGGCTGGAAACACCATATATTTT.